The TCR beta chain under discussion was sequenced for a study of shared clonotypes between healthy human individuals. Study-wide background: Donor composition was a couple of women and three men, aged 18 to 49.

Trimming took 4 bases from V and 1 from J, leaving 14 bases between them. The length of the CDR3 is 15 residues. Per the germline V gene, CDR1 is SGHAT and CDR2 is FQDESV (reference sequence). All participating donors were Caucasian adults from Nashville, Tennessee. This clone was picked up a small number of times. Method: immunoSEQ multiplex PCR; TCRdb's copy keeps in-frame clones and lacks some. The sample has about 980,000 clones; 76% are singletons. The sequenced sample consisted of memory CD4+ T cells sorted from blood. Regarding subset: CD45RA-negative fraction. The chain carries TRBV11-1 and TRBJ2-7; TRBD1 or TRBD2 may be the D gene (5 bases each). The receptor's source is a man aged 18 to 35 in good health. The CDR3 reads CASSSPTWGSYEQYF. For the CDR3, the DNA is TGTGCCAGCAGCTCCCCTACCTGGGGGTCCTACGAGCAGTACTTC.